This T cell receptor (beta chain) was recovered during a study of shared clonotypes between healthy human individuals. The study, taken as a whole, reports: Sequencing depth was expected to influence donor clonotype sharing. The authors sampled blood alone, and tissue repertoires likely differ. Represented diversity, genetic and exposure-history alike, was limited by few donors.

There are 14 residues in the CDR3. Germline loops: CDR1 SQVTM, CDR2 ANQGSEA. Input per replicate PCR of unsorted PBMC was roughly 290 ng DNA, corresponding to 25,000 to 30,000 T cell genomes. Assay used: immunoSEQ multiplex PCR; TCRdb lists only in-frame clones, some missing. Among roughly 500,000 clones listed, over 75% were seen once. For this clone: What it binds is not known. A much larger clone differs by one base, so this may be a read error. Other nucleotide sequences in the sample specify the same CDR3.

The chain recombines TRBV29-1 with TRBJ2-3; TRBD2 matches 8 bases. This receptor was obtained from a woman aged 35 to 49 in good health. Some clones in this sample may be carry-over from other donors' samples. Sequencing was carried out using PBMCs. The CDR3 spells CSSRAGAGTDTQYF. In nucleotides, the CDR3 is TGTAGCTCACGAGCGGGAGCGGGCACAGATACGCAGTATTTT.